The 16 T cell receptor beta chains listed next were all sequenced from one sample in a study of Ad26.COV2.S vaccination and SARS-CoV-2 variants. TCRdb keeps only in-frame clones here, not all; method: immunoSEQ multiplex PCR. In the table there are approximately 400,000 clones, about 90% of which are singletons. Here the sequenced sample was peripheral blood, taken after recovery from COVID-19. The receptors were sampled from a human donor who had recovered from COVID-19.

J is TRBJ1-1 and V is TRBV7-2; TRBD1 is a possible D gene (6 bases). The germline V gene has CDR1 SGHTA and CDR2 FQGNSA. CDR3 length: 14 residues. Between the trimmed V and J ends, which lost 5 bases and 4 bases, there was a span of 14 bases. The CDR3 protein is CASSVQGWGTEAFF. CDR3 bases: TGTGCCAGCAGCGTACAGGGATGGGGCACTGAAGCTTTCTTT.

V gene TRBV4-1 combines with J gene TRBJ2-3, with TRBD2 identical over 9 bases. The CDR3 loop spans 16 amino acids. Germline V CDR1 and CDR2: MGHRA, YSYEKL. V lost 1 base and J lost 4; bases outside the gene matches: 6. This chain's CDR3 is CASSQGAGGLPDTQYF. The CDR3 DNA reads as TGCGCCAGCAGCCAAGGCGCGGGGGGGCTCCCAGATACGCAGTATTTT.

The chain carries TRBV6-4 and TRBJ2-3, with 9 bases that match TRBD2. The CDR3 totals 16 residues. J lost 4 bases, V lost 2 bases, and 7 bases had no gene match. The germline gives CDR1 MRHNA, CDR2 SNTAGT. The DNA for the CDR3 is TGTGCCAGCAGTGACCGGTCCAGCGGGGGGCCAGATACGCAGTATTTT. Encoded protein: CASSDRSSGGPDTQYF.

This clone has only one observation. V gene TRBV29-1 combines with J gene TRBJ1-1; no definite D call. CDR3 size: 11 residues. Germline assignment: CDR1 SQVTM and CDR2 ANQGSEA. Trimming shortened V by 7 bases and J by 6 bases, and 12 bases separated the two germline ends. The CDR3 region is CSARLSPEAFF. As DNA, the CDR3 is TGCAGCGCCCGATTATCTCCTGAAGCTTTCTTT.

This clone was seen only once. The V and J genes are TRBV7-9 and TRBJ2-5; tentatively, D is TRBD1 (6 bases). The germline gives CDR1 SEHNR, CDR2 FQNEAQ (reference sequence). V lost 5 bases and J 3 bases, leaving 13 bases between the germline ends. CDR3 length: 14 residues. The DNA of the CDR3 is TGTGCCAGCAGCCATCAGGGGCTTAAAGAGACCCAGTACTTC. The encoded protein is CASSHQGLKETQYF.

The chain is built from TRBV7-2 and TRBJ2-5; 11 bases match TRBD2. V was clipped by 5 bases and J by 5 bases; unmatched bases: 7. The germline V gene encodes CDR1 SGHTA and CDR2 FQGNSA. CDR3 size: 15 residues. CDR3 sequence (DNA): TGTGCCAGCAGCGCTACTAGCGGGGGTGGGGAGACCCAGTACTTC. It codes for CASSATSGGGETQYF. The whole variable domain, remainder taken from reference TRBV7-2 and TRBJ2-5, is GAGVSQSPSNKVTEKGKDVELRCDPISGHTALYWYRQSLGQGLEFLIYFQGNSAPDKSGLPSDRFSAERTGGSVSTLTIQRTQQEDSAVYLCASSATSGGGETQYFGPGTRLLVL.

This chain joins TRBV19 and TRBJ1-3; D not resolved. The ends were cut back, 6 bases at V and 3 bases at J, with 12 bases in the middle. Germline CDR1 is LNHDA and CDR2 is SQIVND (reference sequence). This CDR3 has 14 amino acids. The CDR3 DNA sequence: TGTGCCAGTAGGGGGTTCTTCTTTGGAAACACCATATATTTT. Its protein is CASRGFFFGNTIYF.

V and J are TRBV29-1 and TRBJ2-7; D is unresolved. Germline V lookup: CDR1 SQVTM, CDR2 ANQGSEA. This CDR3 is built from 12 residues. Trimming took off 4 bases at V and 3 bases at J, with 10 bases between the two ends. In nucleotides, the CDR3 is TGCAGCGTTGGGGCAGGAATCTACGAGCAGTACTTC. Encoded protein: CSVGAGIYEQYF.

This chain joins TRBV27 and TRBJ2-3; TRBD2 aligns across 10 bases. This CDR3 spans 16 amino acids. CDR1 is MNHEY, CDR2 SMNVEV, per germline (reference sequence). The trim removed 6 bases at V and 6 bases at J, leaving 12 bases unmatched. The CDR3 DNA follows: TGTGCCAGCAGAGGGTCGAGCGGGGGGGCCTCGGATACGCAGTATTTT. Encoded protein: CASRGSSGGASDTQYF.

The CDR3 DNA follows: TGTGCCAGCATAAGCTCCTACAATGAGCAGTTCTTC. Translation: CASISSYNEQFF. The rearrangement links TRBV7-8 to TRBJ2-1; D remains unclear. The germline gives CDR1 SGHVS, CDR2 FQNEAQ. V lost 7 bases, J lost 0 bases, and 4 bases lay in between. The CDR3 has 12 amino acids.

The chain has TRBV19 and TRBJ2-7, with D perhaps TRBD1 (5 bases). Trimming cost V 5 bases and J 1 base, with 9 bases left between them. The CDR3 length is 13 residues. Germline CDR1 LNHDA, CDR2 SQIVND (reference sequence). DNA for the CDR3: TGTGCCAGTAGTGTCGGACAATCCTACGAGCAGTACTTC. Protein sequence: CASSVGQSYEQYF.

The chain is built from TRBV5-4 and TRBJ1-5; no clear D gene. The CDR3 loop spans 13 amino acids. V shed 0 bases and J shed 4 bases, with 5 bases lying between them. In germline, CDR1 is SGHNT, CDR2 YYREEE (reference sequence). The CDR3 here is CASSLGQNQPQHF. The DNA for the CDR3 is TGTGCCAGCAGCTTGGGGCAGAATCAGCCCCAGCATTTT. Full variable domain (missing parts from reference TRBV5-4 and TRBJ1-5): ETGVTQSPTHLIKTRGQQVTLRCSSQSGHNTVSWYQQALGQGPQFIFQYYREEENGRGNFPPRFSGLQFPNYSSELNVNALELDDSALYLCASSLGQNQPQHFGDGTRLSIL.

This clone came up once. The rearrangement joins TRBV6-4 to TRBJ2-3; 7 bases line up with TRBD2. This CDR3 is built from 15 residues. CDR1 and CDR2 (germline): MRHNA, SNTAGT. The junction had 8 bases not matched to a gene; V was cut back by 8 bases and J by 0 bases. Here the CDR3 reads CASSPSGVSTDTQYF. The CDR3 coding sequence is TGTGCCAGCTCTCCGAGCGGGGTGAGCACAGATACGCAGTATTTT.

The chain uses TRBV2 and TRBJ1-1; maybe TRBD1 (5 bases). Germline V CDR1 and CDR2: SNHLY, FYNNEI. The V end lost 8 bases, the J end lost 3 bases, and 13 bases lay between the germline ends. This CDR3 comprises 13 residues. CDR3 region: CASEGALDTEAFF. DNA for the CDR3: TGTGCCAGCGAAGGGGCATTGGACACTGAAGCTTTCTTT.

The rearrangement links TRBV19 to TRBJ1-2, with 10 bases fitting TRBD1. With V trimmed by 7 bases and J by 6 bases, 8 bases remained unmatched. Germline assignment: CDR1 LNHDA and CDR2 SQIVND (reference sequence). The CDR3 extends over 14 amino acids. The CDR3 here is CASTTPTGGHGYTF. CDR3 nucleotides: TGTGCCAGTACCACCCCGACAGGGGGCCATGGCTACACCTTC.

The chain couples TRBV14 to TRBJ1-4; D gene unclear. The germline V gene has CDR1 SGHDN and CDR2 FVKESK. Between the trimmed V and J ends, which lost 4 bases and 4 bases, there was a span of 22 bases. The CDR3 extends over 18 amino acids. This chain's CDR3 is CASSPRGDPYFSNEKLFF. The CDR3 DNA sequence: TGTGCCAGCAGCCCGCGCGGGGATCCCTATTTTAGTAATGAAAAACTGTTTTTT.